This is a list of T cell receptor beta chains from one sample in a study of cytomegalovirus exposure and HLA in healthy donors. Data came from immunoSEQ multiplex PCR; TCRdb stores just in-frame clones and leaves some out. The repertoire includes approximately 150,000 clones, 68% of them detected once, and roughly 10% sits in the top ten. The sequenced material came from PBMCs. The receptors shown here come from a young man in good health and CMV-seropositive. Each CDR3 is given with its conserved first and last residue. The D gene is left open where the match is weak. Clone size appears in some rows only: once, few, many, or a class for an expanded clone.

V,size,J,D,CDR3,DNA
TRBV14,-,TRBJ2-7,TRBD2,CASSQAGGAKLRKQYF,TGTGCCAGCAGCCAAGCGGGGGGGGCCAAGCTACGAAAGCAGTACTTC
TRBV4-1,-,TRBJ2-2,-,CASSQVTRNTGELFF,TGCGCCAGCAGCCAAGTCACTAGGAACACCGGGGAGCTGTTTTTT
TRBV5-1,-,TRBJ2-5,-,CASSDPGQIGETQYF,TGCGCCAGCAGCGATCCGGGACAAATTGGGGAGACCCAGTACTTC
TRBV6-5,-,TRBJ1-6,TRBD1,CASSYRQGGSSPLHF,TGTGCCAGCAGTTACCGACAGGGAGGAAGTTCACCCCTCCACTTT
TRBV7-8,-,TRBJ2-7,TRBD2,CASSMGLEAYEQYF,TGTGCCAGCAGCATGGGACTAGAAGCCTACGAGCAGTACTTC
TRBV7-6,-,TRBJ2-5,TRBD1,CASSPGTGRQETQYF,TGTGCCAGCAGCCCCGGGACAGGCCGACAAGAGACCCAGTACTTC
TRBV7-2,few,TRBJ1-1,-,CASSTQGNTEAFF,TGTGCCAGCAGCACACAGGGGAACACTGAAGCTTTCTTT
TRBV6-1,-,TRBJ1-1,-,CASREQGRGAEAFF,TGTGCCAGCAGGGAGCAGGGGAGGGGCGCTGAAGCTTTCTTT
TRBV2,-,TRBJ1-2,-,CASSDGINPYGYTF,TGTGCCAGCAGTGATGGCATCAACCCCTATGGCTACACCTTC
TRBV29-1,medium-sized,TRBJ1-1,-,CSVEDGGPEAFF,TGCAGCGTTGAAGATGGAGGGCCTGAAGCTTTCTTT
TRBV28,-,TRBJ1-4,-,CASSLHLLREKLFF,TGTGCCAGCAGTTTACACCTCTTGAGGGAAAAACTGTTTTTT
TRBV5-1,-,TRBJ1-4,-,CASSLASTRSGATNEKLFF,TGCGCCAGCAGCTTGGCTTCGACCAGGAGCGGTGCGACTAATGAAAAACTGTTTTTT
TRBV7-9,-,TRBJ2-1,-,CASSPRVYNEQFF,TGTGCCAGCAGCCCCCGAGTTTACAATGAGCAGTTCTTC
TRBV30,-,TRBJ1-1,-,CASRGGGTEAFF,TGTGCCTCGCGAGGGGGGGGCACTGAAGCTTTCTTT
TRBV7-8,-,TRBJ2-2,TRBD2,CASGGGTGELFF,TGTGCCAGCGGGGGAGGGACCGGGGAGCTGTTTTTT
TRBV6-1,-,TRBJ1-1,-,CASSGVYRVAAFF,TGTGCCAGCAGTGGAGTTTACAGGGTTGCGGCTTTCTTT
TRBV10-1,-,TRBJ2-2,-,CASRAGLGAGELFF,TGCGCCAGCAGGGCAGGGCTTGGGGCCGGGGAGCTGTTTTTT
TRBV19,-,TRBJ2-2,TRBD2,CASSMDDGLAGADTGELFF,TGTGCCAGTAGTATGGACGACGGACTAGCGGGTGCAGACACCGGGGAGCTGTTTTTT
TRBV6-6,-,TRBJ2-7,TRBD1,CASSHGQAYEQYF,TGTGCCAGCAGTCACGGACAGGCCTACGAGCAGTACTTC
TRBV11-1,once,TRBJ2-1,TRBD2,CASSLLLAGAGNEQFF,TGTGCCAGCAGCTTACTACTAGCGGGAGCTGGCAATGAGCAGTTCTTC
TRBV5-4,-,TRBJ1-2,TRBD1,CASLGQGTPYTF,TGTGCCAGCCTGGGACAGGGGACCCCCTACACCTTC
TRBV6-5,-,TRBJ1-2,-,CASSYSSAGYGYTF,TGTGCCAGCAGTTACTCGTCGGCGGGGTATGGCTACACCTTC
TRBV18,few,TRBJ2-4,-,CASTEQGGAKNIQYF,TGTGCCAGCACCGAACAGGGGGGGGCCAAAAACATTCAGTACTTC
TRBV11-2,once,TRBJ2-1,-,CASTLGQGYHNEQFF,TGTGCCAGCACCCTGGGGCAGGGGTACCACAATGAGCAGTTCTTC
TRBV6-5,-,TRBJ2-7,-,CASKGRTSTKQYF,TGTGCCAGCAAGGGGCGCACCTCTACGAAGCAGTACTTC
TRBV25-1,-,TRBJ2-3,-,CASRRNRDSTDTQYF,TGTGCCAGCAGACGTAACAGGGATAGCACAGATACGCAGTATTTT
TRBV7-2,-,TRBJ2-3,-,CASSYPITGRPDTQYF,TGTGCCAGCAGCTACCCTATTACAGGGCGCCCAGATACGCAGTATTTT
TRBV19,few,TRBJ1-5,-,CASSKGRVGNQPQHF,TGTGCCAGTAGTAAGGGCAGGGTTGGCAATCAGCCCCAGCATTTT
TRBV5-1,-,TRBJ2-3,TRBD2,CASSSAGTDTDTQYF,TGCGCCAGCAGCTCAGCGGGGACCGACACAGATACGCAGTATTTT
TRBV7-9,-,TRBJ2-7,TRBD1,CASSGQGAYEQYF,TGTGCCAGCAGCGGACAGGGGGCCTACGAGCAGTACTTC
TRBV28,-,TRBJ1-1,TRBD1,CASTKTGGDTEAFF,TGTGCCAGCACCAAAACAGGGGGCGACACTGAAGCTTTCTTT
TRBV7-8,few,TRBJ2-6,TRBD1,CASSLTGTGGSGANVLTF,TGTGCCAGCAGCTTAACCGGGACAGGGGGCTCTGGGGCCAACGTCCTGACTTTC
TRBV11-3,-,TRBJ2-1,TRBD1,CASSWGQGYEQFF,TGTGCCAGCAGCTGGGGACAGGGGTATGAGCAGTTCTTC
TRBV28,once,TRBJ1-1,TRBD1,CASRGQGITEAFF,TGTGCCAGCAGGGGACAGGGGATCACTGAAGCTTTCTTT
TRBV7-6,few,TRBJ1-4,-,CASSSTGEKLFF,TGTGCCAGCAGTTCAACGGGGGAAAAACTGTTTTTT
TRBV11-1,-,TRBJ2-1,-,CASSLGRLEGDSEQFF,TGTGCCAGCAGCTTAGGTAGACTAGAAGGGGACAGTGAGCAGTTCTTC
TRBV5-6,-,TRBJ1-5,TRBD1,CASSFSGTGQPQHF,TGTGCCAGCAGCTTTTCGGGGACAGGGCAGCCCCAGCATTTT
TRBV9,-,TRBJ2-5,TRBD2,CASSVEGLAGETQYF,TGTGCCAGCAGCGTAGAGGGGCTAGCGGGTGAGACCCAGTACTTC
TRBV5-1,few,TRBJ2-1,-,CASSLGRVSIDEQFF,TGCGCCAGCAGCTTGGGCAGGGTATCTATCGATGAGCAGTTCTTC
TRBV7-9,-,TRBJ1-5,-,CASNRGGGNQPQHF,TGTGCCAGCAACCGGGGTGGCGGCAATCAGCCCCAGCATTTT
TRBV7-9,-,TRBJ2-1,TRBD2,CASREQRASGSYNEQFF,TGTGCCAGCAGGGAGCAACGCGCTAGCGGCTCCTACAATGAGCAGTTCTTC
TRBV9,-,TRBJ1-4,-,CASSEGWGLGQEKLFF,TGTGCCAGCAGCGAGGGGTGGGGACTAGGCCAAGAAAAACTGTTTTTT
TRBV25-1,-,TRBJ1-2,TRBD1,CASIVQGYDGYTF,TGTGCCAGCATCGTACAGGGGTACGATGGCTACACCTTC
TRBV5-1,-,TRBJ2-2,-,CASSYRVPGELFF,TGCGCCAGCAGCTATCGGGTACCCGGGGAGCTGTTTTTT
TRBV28,-,TRBJ2-7,-,CASRPLMGNYEQYF,TGTGCCAGCAGACCCCTCATGGGCAACTACGAGCAGTACTTC
TRBV2,-,TRBJ2-5,-,CASSERETQYF,TGTGCCAGCAGTGAGCGAGAGACCCAGTACTTC
TRBV19,few,TRBJ2-2,-,CASSQGSGTGELFF,TGTGCCAGTAGTCAGGGGTCGGGCACCGGGGAGCTGTTTTTT